This T cell receptor beta chain is from a study of beta chain features in type 1 diabetes. Study overall: Sorted cells numbering roughly 100,000,000 were examined across all samples.

This clone was recorded a few times. The CDR3 has 15 amino acids. CDR1 is LNHNV and CDR2 is YYDKDF in the germline V gene (reference sequence). Trimming cost V 4 bases and J 4 bases, with 13 bases left between them. Expressed TCRB transcripts were sequenced, since all the RNA that had been isolated was reverse transcribed. TCRdb's table, derived via immunoSEQ multiplex PCR, lists solely in-frame clones and lacks some. Here the sample spans 400,000 to 500,000 clones, around 13% being singletons. Sequencing used naive CD4+ T cells from blood. This receptor was obtained from a man aged 25-45 years in good health. V usage is TRBV15 and J usage is TRBJ2-2; TRBD1 might be the D (6 bases). The CDR3 sequence is CATSKKTGPTGELFF. CDR3 coding DNA: TGTGCCACCAGCAAAAAGACAGGTCCCACCGGGGAGCTGTTTTTT.